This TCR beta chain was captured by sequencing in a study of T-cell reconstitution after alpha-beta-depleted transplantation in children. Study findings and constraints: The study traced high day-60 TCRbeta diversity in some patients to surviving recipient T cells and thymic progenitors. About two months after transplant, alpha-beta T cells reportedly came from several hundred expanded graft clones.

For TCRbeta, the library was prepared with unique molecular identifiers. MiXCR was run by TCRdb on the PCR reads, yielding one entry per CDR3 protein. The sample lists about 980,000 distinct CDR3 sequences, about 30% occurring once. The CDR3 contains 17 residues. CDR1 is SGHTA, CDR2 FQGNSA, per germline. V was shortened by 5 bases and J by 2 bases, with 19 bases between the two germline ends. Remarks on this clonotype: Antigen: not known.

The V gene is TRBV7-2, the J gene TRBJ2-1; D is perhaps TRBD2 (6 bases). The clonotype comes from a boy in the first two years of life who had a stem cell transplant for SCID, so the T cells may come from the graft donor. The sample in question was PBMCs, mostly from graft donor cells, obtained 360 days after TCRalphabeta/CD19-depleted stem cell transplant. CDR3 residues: CASSPAVGRGAYNEQFF. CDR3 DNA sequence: TGTGCCAGCAGCCCAGCGGTGGGGCGGGGAGCCTACAATGAGCAGTTCTTC. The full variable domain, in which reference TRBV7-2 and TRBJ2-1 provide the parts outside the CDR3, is GAGVSQSPSNKVTEKGKDVELRCDPISGHTALYWYRQSLGQGLEFLIYFQGNSAPDKSGLPSDRFSAERTGGSVSTLTIQRTQQEDSAVYLCASSPAVGRGAYNEQFFGPGTRLTVL.